These 14 T cell receptor beta chains came from one sample sequenced in a study of Ad26.COV2.S vaccination and SARS-CoV-2 variants. The treatment is: 15 to 20 received Ad26.COV2.S at low or high dose, single or two shots; roughly five received placebo; per-sample allocation not given. On day 63 after the first injection, vaccine and placebo recipients gave samples. The data were produced by immunoSEQ multiplex PCR, yet TCRdb's version contains in-frame clones alone and is incomplete. The sample contains about 420,000 clones, more than 75% of which appear only once. Sequenced material: peripheral blood, taken in a trial of Ad26.COV2.S vaccine versus placebo. Receptor source: a person between 18 and 65 years old who received the Ad26.COV2.S COVID-19 vaccine or a placebo.

V usage is TRBV7-3 and J usage is TRBJ2-7; possibly TRBD2 for D (7 bases). The CDR3 has 15 amino acids. Trimming stripped 0 bases from V and 3 bases from J, with 12 bases between. CDR1 and CDR2 (germline): SGHTA, FQGTGA. The CDR3 DNA sequence: TGTGCCAGCAGCTTAACCTGGGGGGGCTACTACGAGCAGTACTTC. Protein sequence: CASSLTWGGYYEQYF.

The chain employs TRBV9 and TRBJ2-7; D uncertain. This CDR3 has 14 amino acids. Germline CDR1 SGDLS, CDR2 YYNGEE. The germline V and J ends were trimmed by 3 bases and 0 bases, with 10 bases remaining between them. CDR3 bases: TGTGCCAGCAGCGCCGACATATCCTCCTACGAGCAGTACTTC. Its translation: CASSADISSYEQYF.

The chain employs TRBV28 and TRBJ2-7; possible D gene TRBD1, 5 bases. The CDR3 is 15 residues long. The germline V gene has CDR1 MDHEN and CDR2 SYDVKM. V gave up 1 base and J gave up 5 bases, with 15 bases separating them. This chain's CDR3 is CASSLSQGNFDEQYF. As DNA, the CDR3 is TGTGCCAGCAGTTTATCCCAGGGAAACTTCGACGAGCAGTACTTC.

The chain has TRBV2 and TRBJ2-7; TRBD2 agrees at 7 bases. V shed 7 bases and J 7 bases; nucleotides not matched to a gene: 10. The germline gives CDR1 SNHLY, CDR2 FYNNEI. The CDR3 covers 13 residues. The CDR3 loop reads CASKIAGGKEQYF. Written as DNA, the CDR3 is TGTGCCAGCAAGATCGCCGGGGGGAAAGAGCAGTACTTC.

The chain has TRBV5-4 and TRBJ2-2, with TRBD2 identical over 13 bases. This CDR3 spans 18 amino acids. With 4 bases clipped from V and 7 bases from J, the junction kept 13 bases outside the gene matches. The germline V gene has CDR1 SGHNT and CDR2 YYREEE (reference sequence). CDR3 nucleotides: TGTGCCAGCAGCACCGGCCGACTAGCGGGGGGCCAGGTCGGGGAGCTGTTTTTT. Translated, it gives CASSTGRLAGGQVGELFF. Full variable domain (remainder filled in from reference TRBV5-4 and TRBJ2-2): ETGVTQSPTHLIKTRGQQVTLRCSSQSGHNTVSWYQQALGQGPQFIFQYYREEENGRGNFPPRFSGLQFPNYSSELNVNALELDDSALYLCASSTGRLAGGQVGELFFGEGSRLTVL.

V usage is TRBV19 and J usage is TRBJ2-4, with a tentative D call TRBD1 (6 bases). V gave up 5 bases and J gave up 6 bases, with 14 bases separating them. This CDR3 spans 14 amino acids. Germline loops: CDR1 LNHDA, CDR2 SQIVND (reference sequence). In DNA form, the CDR3 reads TGTGCCAGTAGTCCCCCCACAGGGAGAAACATTCAGTACTTC. It translates to CASSPPTGRNIQYF.

The chain joins TRBV27 to TRBJ1-5, with 7 bases fitting TRBD1. Germline lookup yields CDR1 MNHEY and CDR2 SMNVEV (reference sequence). J was trimmed by 6 bases and V by 7 bases; bases with no gene match: 9. The CDR3 is 14 amino acids. DNA for the CDR3: TGTGCCAGCATGGAGACAGGGCCCAGTCAGCCCCAGCATTTT. This gives the protein CASMETGPSQPQHF.

This chain joins TRBV11-2 and TRBJ2-3; 9 bases fit TRBD2. Germline trimming cut 6 bases from V and 0 bases from J; bases unmatched to any gene: 7. Germline-derived CDR1 and CDR2 are SGHAT and FQNNGV. There are 16 residues in the CDR3. CDR3 sequence reads: CASRGRRGGSTDTQYF. CDR3 bases: TGTGCCAGCAGGGGTCGGCGGGGGGGCAGCACAGATACGCAGTATTTT.

This clone has just a few counts. J is TRBJ1-1 and V is TRBV7-9; D unclear. This CDR3 contains 13 residues. Germline CDR1 SEHNR, CDR2 FQNEAQ (reference sequence). Trimming took 4 bases from V and 7 from J, leaving 13 bases between them. CDR3 nucleotide sequence: TGTGCCAGCAGCTCTCCCGGCTCTTATGAAGCTTTCTTT. Translating it yields CASSSPGSYEAFF. The full variable domain, rest sourced from reference TRBV7-9 and TRBJ1-1, is DTGVSQNPRHKITKRGQNVTFRCDPISEHNRLYWYRQTLGQGPEFLTYFQNEAQLEKSRLLSDRFSAERPKGSFSTLEIQRTEQGDSAMYLCASSSPGSYEAFFGQGTRLTVV.

This clone has just one count. The J gene is TRBJ2-5, the V gene TRBV7-9, with D maybe TRBD1 (7 bases). CDR3 length: 15 residues. Trimming took off 5 bases at V and 5 bases at J, with 18 bases between the two ends. CDR1 SEHNR and CDR2 FQNEAQ come from the germline V gene (reference sequence). CDR3 amino acids: CASSKEGAIGETQYF. CDR3 DNA: TGTGCCAGCAGCAAGGAGGGGGCGATCGGGGAGACCCAGTACTTC.

V is TRBV7-8 and J is TRBJ2-3; 8 bases align to TRBD2. The CDR3 totals 15 residues. Germline V gives CDR1 SGHVS, CDR2 FQNEAQ. V was pared by 4 bases and J by 2 bases, with 5 bases of the junction left unmatched. The CDR3 sequence is CASSSLAAITDTQYF. CDR3 nucleotide sequence: TGTGCCAGCAGCTCACTAGCGGCAATCACAGATACGCAGTATTTT. The whole variable domain, filled in from reference TRBV7-8 and TRBJ2-3, reads GAGVSQSPRYKVAKRGQDVALRCDPISGHVSLFWYQQALGQGPEFLTYFQNEAQLDKSGLPSDRFFAERPEGSVSTLKIQRTQQEDSAVYLCASSSLAAITDTQYFGPGTRLTVL.

The chain combines TRBV4-1 with TRBJ2-5, with 7 nucleotides matching TRBD2. The CDR3 is made up of 16 amino acids. V trimming: 1 base; J trimming: 8 bases; junction bases outside the gene matches: 13. The germline CDR1 and CDR2 sequences are MGHRA and YSYEKL. The CDR3 loop is CASSQAGASGAKTQYF. The CDR3 coding sequence is TGCGCCAGCAGCCAAGCTGGGGCTAGCGGAGCTAAAACCCAGTACTTC.

V and J are TRBV29-1 and TRBJ2-1; D may match TRBD1 or TRBD2 (6 bases each). Per the germline V gene, CDR1 is SQVTM and CDR2 is ANQGSEA. The CDR3 covers 12 residues. V lost 4 bases and J lost 10, with 14 bases in between. CDR3 DNA sequence: TGCAGCGTTGCTACGGGGGCAAGGGAGCAGTTCTTC. Translated: CSVATGAREQFF.

CDR3 sequence reads: CASSGRQGEGALGATDTQYF. The CDR3 nucleotides are TGTGCCAGCAGCGGCCGACAAGGGGAGGGGGCCCTCGGGGCCACAGATACGCAGTATTTT. The V gene is TRBV9, the J gene TRBJ2-3; the D gene could be TRBD1 or TRBD2 (7 bases each). Between the trimmed V and J ends, which lost 3 bases and 2 bases, there was a span of 28 bases. The CDR3 is 20 amino acids. In germline, CDR1 is SGDLS, CDR2 YYNGEE.